Each of the 30 T cell receptor beta chains below was sequenced from the same sample in a study of post-analysis software for immune sequencing data. Study-wide results and limits: When patients were compared with controls, about 5 TRBV segments were more frequent, TRBV5-6, TRBV5-1 and TRBV20-1 among them.

TCR beta libraries were prepared from cDNA with unique molecular identifiers. TCRdb called the PCR reads again in MiXCR, with one record for every CDR3 protein. This sample has a few hundred thousand distinct CDR3 sequences, with about 38% found just once. These TCRs are of unknown antigen specificity. The material sequenced was blood. These receptors came from a girl aged 10-17 years with multiple sclerosis.

Comments on this clonotype: The conserved phenylalanine or tryptophan is not found at the CDR3 terminus, so this likely reflects a read error. The chain uses TRBV20-1 and TRBJ1-2; the D is unclear. Trimming took 2 bases from V and 0 from J, leaving 7 bases between them. The germline gives CDR1 DFQATT, CDR2 SNEGSKA (reference sequence). CDR3 length equals 13 residues. CDR3 in DNA: TGCAGTGCTAGAATTCGCCCTAACTATGGCTACACCTGC. Its protein product is CSARIRPNYGYTC.

The V gene is TRBV29-1, the J gene TRBJ1-1; 9 bases are a match to TRBD1. CDR3 length equals 13 residues. The germline CDR1 and CDR2 sequences are SQVTM and ANQGSEA. Trimming at V came to 4 bases and at J to 1 base, leaving 1 base not matched to a gene. CDR3 in amino acids: CSVAGQGNTEAFF. CDR3 DNA: TGCAGCGTTGCGGGACAGGGGAACACTGAAGCTTTCTTT.

Worth noting for this clonotype: Just one base apart from a much larger clone, this may be a read error. The chain carries TRBV11-3 and TRBJ2-3; 15 positions agree with TRBD2. Per germline, CDR1 SGHNT and CDR2 YENEEA. The CDR3 has 16 amino acids. CDR3 loop: CASSWTSGRATDMQYF. The DNA of the CDR3 is TGTGCCAGCAGCTGGACTAGCGGGAGGGCCACAGATATGCAGTATTTT.

In this sample, this clonotype turned up many times. The chain employs TRBV7-9 and TRBJ1-1; TRBD1 agrees at 10 bases. Germline CDR1 is SEHNR and CDR2 is FQNEAQ (reference sequence). V shed 5 bases and J 7 bases; nucleotides not matched to a gene: 4. There are 13 residues in the CDR3. This chain's CDR3 is CASSQGTGVEAFF. CDR3 nucleotides: TGTGCCAGCAGCCAAGGGACAGGGGTTGAAGCTTTCTTT. Full variable domain (remainder filled in from reference TRBV7-9 and TRBJ1-1): DTGVSQNPRHKITKRGQNVTFRCDPISEHNRLYWYRQTLGQGPEFLTYFQNEAQLEKSRLLSDRFSAERPKGSFSTLEIQRTEQGDSAMYLCASSQGTGVEAFFGQGTRLTVV.

The table lists this clonotype with many counts. The rearrangement links TRBV7-9 to TRBJ2-1; D is possibly TRBD1 (6 bases). CDR1 and CDR2 from the germline V gene are SEHNR and FQNEAQ (reference sequence). V lost 4 bases and J lost 12, with 13 bases in between. This CDR3 has 12 amino acids. The CDR3 protein is CASSSTGSAQFF. As DNA, the CDR3 is TGTGCCAGCAGCTCCACAGGGAGCGCGCAGTTCTTC.

The sample holds a few counts of this clonotype. A single base separates this from a much larger clone, so it may be a read error. The rearrangement links TRBV25-1 to TRBJ2-7, with 11 bases that match TRBD2. With 4 bases clipped from V and 7 bases from J, the junction kept 3 bases outside the gene matches. CDR1 is MGHDK, CDR2 SYGVNS, per germline. This CDR3 is 13 amino acids long. CDR3 sequence: CASSGSGRAEQYF. The DNA for the CDR3 is TGTGCCAGCAGTGGTAGCGGGAGGGCTGAGCAGTACTTC.

This clonotype was seen at least ten times. The chain carries TRBV5-6 and TRBJ1-2, with D hard to call. The germline V and J ends were trimmed by 4 bases and 0 bases, with 4 bases remaining between them. Germline CDR1 is SGHDT and CDR2 is YYEEEE. The CDR3 has 12 amino acids. CDR3 DNA sequence: TGTGCCAGCAGCCCCTCTAACTATGGCTACACCTTC. It specifies CASSPSNYGYTF.

A word on this clonotype: A single base separates this from a much larger clone, so it may be a read error. The rearrangement uses TRBV29-1 and TRBJ1-6; TRBD1 matches at 9 bases. Germline CDR1 reads SQVTM; CDR2 reads ANQGSEA. This CDR3 comprises 13 residues. CDR3 amino acids: CSAKGQGDSLLHF. CDR3 coding DNA: TGCAGCGCAAAGGGACAGGGCGATTCACTCCTCCACTTT.

The chain couples TRBV12-3 or TRBV12-4 to TRBJ2-3; TRBD2 aligns across 9 bases. The CDR3 is 17 amino acids. V lost 4 bases to trimming and J lost 4 bases; unmatched junction nucleotides: 12. The CDR3 here is CASSSDSGRNTADTQYF. CDR3 sequence (DNA): TGTGCCAGCAGTTCCGATAGCGGGAGAAACACCGCAGATACGCAGTATTTT.

In the case of this clonotype: A much more abundant neighbour one base away suggests this may be a read error. The chain combines TRBV10-3 with TRBJ2-7; 8 bases are a match to TRBD1. V lost 10 bases, J lost 6 bases, and 8 bases stayed unmatched. The CDR3 has 12 residues. Germline assignment: CDR1 ENHRY and CDR2 SYGVKD. The CDR3 loop reads CASRGTGGEQYF. The CDR3 bases are TGTGCCAGCAGGGGTACAGGGGGCGAGCAGTACTTC.

V usage is TRBV4-1 and J usage is TRBJ2-1; TRBD2 matches at 7 bases. Germline V gene data show CDR1 as MGHRA and CDR2 as YSYEKL. The CDR3 sequence is 17 residues long. With 3 bases clipped from V and 3 bases from J, the junction kept 11 bases outside the gene matches. The CDR3, as DNA: TGCGCCAGCAGCCACCTCAGCGGGACTATCGACTACAATGAGCAGTTCTTC. It encodes CASSHLSGTIDYNEQFF.

This clonotype was seen many times. The V gene is TRBV24-1, the J gene TRBJ2-3; the D gene is possibly TRBD1 (5 bases). CDR1 KGHDR and CDR2 SFDVKD come from the germline V gene. The germline V and J ends were trimmed by 4 bases and 6 bases, with 7 bases remaining between them. The CDR3 loop spans 12 amino acids. CDR3 DNA sequence: TGTGCCACCAGTGAACAGGATGATACGCAGTATTTT. This encodes CATSEQDDTQYF.

A word on this clonotype: Just one base apart from a much larger clone, this may be a read error. The rearrangement joins TRBV25-1 to TRBJ2-5; 8 bases agree with TRBD2. The CDR3 contains 17 residues. V dropped 3 bases and J dropped 3; count of bases not matched to a gene: 12. Per the germline V gene, CDR1 is MGHDK and CDR2 is SYGVNS. CDR3: CASSDPRGRGAKETQYF. In DNA form, the CDR3 reads TGTGCCAGCAGTGACCCGCGGGGGCGGGGGGCCAAAGAGACCCAGTACTTC.

The table lists this clonotype with many counts. The chain carries TRBV7-2 and TRBJ2-1; D ambiguous. The CDR3 spans 15 residues. V was pared by 6 bases and J by 5 bases, with 17 bases between. The germline V gene encodes CDR1 SGHTA and CDR2 FQGNSA. CDR3 nucleotide sequence: TGTGCCAGCAGGATGGGCGGACCCTCAAACAATGAGCAGTTCTTC. Translating it yields CASRMGGPSNNEQFF.

V usage is TRBV7-8 and J usage is TRBJ2-5, with 7 nucleotides matching TRBD2. Trimming removed 4 bases from V and 5 bases from J; junction bases left unmatched: 16. CDR1 is SGHVS and CDR2 is FQNEAQ in the germline V gene. This CDR3 is built from 17 residues. CDR3 nucleotides: TGTGCCAGCAGCTCGACCCGCCTGGGACTAACTCGTGAGACCCAGTACTTC. Translated: CASSSTRLGLTRETQYF.

Of note for this clonotype: A much larger clone differs from this one at a single base, so this may be a read error. V gene TRBV29-1 combines with J gene TRBJ2-7; TRBD1 matches 8 bases. V shed 6 bases, J shed 6 bases, and the junction held 13 bases outside the gene matches. Germline CDR1 is SQVTM and CDR2 is ANQGSEA. CDR3 length equals 14 residues. The CDR3 sequence: CSVTGQDEVIEQYF. CDR3 nucleotides: TGCAGCGTCACGGGACAGGATGAGGTTATCGAGCAGTACTTC.

This clonotype has at least ten counts. This chain links TRBV10-1 with TRBJ2-1; 10 bases are shared with TRBD2. Trimming at V came to 3 bases and at J to 5 bases, leaving 10 bases not matched to a gene. The CDR3 runs 17 residues. CDR1 WNHNN and CDR2 SYGVQD come from the germline V gene (reference sequence). In DNA form, the CDR3 reads TGCGCCAGCAGTGAATCAGATTTAGCGGGAGGCCACAATGAGCAGTTCTTC. This sequence encodes CASSESDLAGGHNEQFF.

As to this clonotype: Possible read error: a much larger clone is one base away. The conserved final phenylalanine or tryptophan is absent from the CDR3, which likely points to a read error. The rearrangement joins TRBV7-2 to TRBJ1-2, with D uncertain. Trimming cost V 3 bases and J 2 bases, with 7 bases left between them. Germline CDR1 reads SGHTA; CDR2 reads FQGNSA. The CDR3 extends over 13 amino acids. CDR3 coding DNA: TGTGCCAGCAGCTTTAGGTCGAACTATGGCTACACCTTA. Its protein product is CASSFRSNYGYTL.

Notes on this clonotype: A much bigger clone sits one base away, suggesting this may be a read error. This rearrangement joins TRBV20-1 to TRBJ2-1; 13 nucleotides match TRBD2. TRBJ2-7 matches the DNA end more closely, so the J call is doubtful. The CDR3 runs 15 residues. Germline V gene data show CDR1 as DFQATT and CDR2 as SNEGSKA (reference sequence). This chain's CDR3 is CSARSVGTSGDEQYF. The CDR3 nucleotides read TGCAGTGCTAGGTCGGTCGGGACTAGCGGGGACGAGCAGTACTTC.

This clonotype was seen many times. The V gene is TRBV18, the J gene TRBJ1-1; 9 nucleotides line up with TRBD1. Germline CDR1 KGHSH, CDR2 LQKENI. J lost 7 bases, V lost 3 bases, and 6 bases had no gene match. The CDR3 contains 14 residues. CDR3 residues: CASSPDRGLNEAFF. The CDR3 nucleotides are TGTGCCAGCTCACCGGACAGGGGTTTAAATGAAGCTTTCTTT.

This clonotype was seen a handful of times. The chain employs TRBV21-1 and TRBJ1-1. TRBV21-1 is a pseudogene locus. The CDR3 runs 15 residues. The CDR3 region is CASSKEAHRNTEAFF. In DNA form, the CDR3 reads TGTGCCAGCAGCAAAGAGGCTCACCGGAACACTGAAGCTTTCTTT.

The chain joins TRBV20-1 to TRBJ1-6; 9 bases are a match to TRBD1. Trimming took 3 bases from V and 3 from J; bases not matched to a gene: 6. The germline V gene has CDR1 DFQATT and CDR2 SNEGSKA (reference sequence). This CDR3 is built from 16 residues. CDR3 coding DNA: TGCAGTGCTAGCTCTACAGGGGGCAGCTATAATTCACCCCTCCACTTT. It codes for CSASSTGGSYNSPLHF.

This clonotype was seen at least ten times. As DNA, the CDR3 is TGCAGCGCTAGGGACAGTTACTATGGCTACACCTTC. This sequence encodes CSARDSYYGYTF. The V gene is TRBV29-1, the J gene TRBJ1-2; 7 bases are shared with TRBD1. Germline V CDR1 and CDR2: SQVTM, ANQGSEA. This CDR3 region has 12 residues. The V and J ends lost 7 bases and 3 bases, in that order; junction bases with no gene match: 5.

Remarks on this clonotype: One base away lies a much larger clone, so this may be a sequencing read error. The chain employs TRBV12-3 or TRBV12-4 and TRBJ2-5; D is perhaps TRBD2 (6 bases). This CDR3 region has 13 residues. V dropped 4 bases and J dropped 11 bases, with 17 bases sitting between them. The CDR3 loop reads CASSSRGFNEQYF. CDR3 in DNA: TGTGCCAGCAGTTCGCGGGGTTTCAATGAGCAGTACTTC.

This chain connects TRBV3-1 to TRBJ2-1; tentatively, D is TRBD1 (6 bases). The germline gives CDR1 LGHDT, CDR2 YNNKEL (reference sequence). V lost 4 bases and J 9 bases, leaving 16 bases between the germline ends. The CDR3 consists of 14 residues. The CDR3 DNA reads as TGTGCCAGCAGCCCGGCAGGGGTGGGGAGTGAGCAGTTCTTC. Amino acids: CASSPAGVGSEQFF.

In the case of this clonotype: The junction and the germline gene differ at one end; a read error may be behind it. This rearrangement joins TRBV2 to TRBJ2-1; 8 bases line up with TRBD2. CDR1 is SNHLY and CDR2 is FYNNEI in the germline V gene. The CDR3 contains 17 residues. The CDR3 is CASSGIAGQILYNVQFF. In DNA, the CDR3 is TGTGCCAGCAGTGGAATAGCGGGGCAAATCCTCTACAATGTGCAGTTCTTC.

The chain couples TRBV12-5 to TRBJ1-2, with 7 positions matching TRBD1. J lost 6 bases, V lost 6 bases, and 7 bases had no gene match. Germline CDR1 reads LGHNT; CDR2 reads FRNRAP. The CDR3 length is 13 residues. Here the CDR3 reads CASGRTGGDGYTF. CDR3 DNA sequence: TGTGCTAGTGGCCGGACAGGTGGGGATGGCTACACCTTC. Drawing the rest from reference TRBV12-5 and TRBJ1-2, the complete variable domain is DARVTQTPRHKVTEMGQEVTMRCQPILGHNTVFWYRQTMMQGLELLAYFRNRAPLDDSGMPKDRFSAEMPDATLATLKIQPSEPRDSAVYFCASGRTGGDGYTFGSGTRLTVV.

The chain is built from TRBV7-9 and TRBJ2-7, with TRBD2 matching over 7 bases. The J segment lost 2 bases and the V segment lost 5 bases, leaving 9 bases of the junction unmatched. Germline V gene data show CDR1 as SEHNR and CDR2 as FQNEAQ (reference sequence). The CDR3 spans 15 residues. The CDR3, as DNA: TGTGCCAGCAGCCCGCCTAGCGGCCGCACCTACGAGCAGTACTTC. Its protein product is CASSPPSGRTYEQYF.

The rearrangement links TRBV4-2 to TRBJ2-3; no firm D call. This CDR3 spans 13 amino acids. The germline V and J ends were trimmed by 7 bases and 0 bases, with 8 bases remaining between them. Germline-derived CDR1 and CDR2 are LGHNA and YNFKEQ. This chain's CDR3 is CASTDLSTDTQYF. CDR3 DNA: TGTGCCAGCACCGACCTGAGCACAGATACGCAGTATTTT.

This clonotype was found a few times. Possible read error: a much larger clone is one base away. The V gene is TRBV7-8, the J gene TRBJ2-1, with 8 positions matching TRBD1. The end of the DNA aligns better with TRBJ2-7, so the J call may be wrong. This CDR3 is built from 17 residues. Germline V gene sequence: CDR1 SGHVS, CDR2 FQNEAQ. Here the CDR3 reads CASSLESGGVAYNEQYF. In DNA, the CDR3 is TGTGCCAGCAGCTTAGAATCAGGGGGCGTAGCCTACAATGAGCAGTACTTC.